This is a list of T cell receptor beta chains from one sample in a study of blood T cells in healthy people across ages. TCRdb ran MiXCR on the 5' RACE reads and lists one entry per CDR3 protein. The sample lists about 680,000 distinct CDR3 sequences; over 45% were seen once. The sequenced sample was blood. These receptors were obtained from a woman aged 55 to 70 in good health. Both conserved end residues are part of each CDR3. D genes are given only for firm matches. Some rows have no size entry. The others give once, few or many, or a class for an expanded clone.

D gene	V gene	J gene	clone size	CDR3 DNA	CDR3 protein
TRBD2	TRBV5-1	TRBJ2-2	.	TGCGCCAGCACTGGACTAGCTTCGAACACCGGGGAGCTGTTTTTT	CASTGLASNTGELFF
.	TRBV28	TRBJ2-7	.	TGTGCCAGCAGTTGGGAGTTCTACGAGCAGTACTTC	CASSWEFYEQYF
.	TRBV20-1	TRBJ2-4	few	TGCAGTGCTAGAGTGTGGAGGGCCGAAAACATTCAGTACTTC	CSARVWRAENIQYF
.	TRBV10-3	TRBJ2-5	few	TGTGCCATCAGTGAGTCGTACTACGACCAAGAGACCCAGTACTTC	CAISESYYDQETQYF
.	TRBV27	TRBJ2-7	once	TGTGCCAGCAGTTCTCTGACTAACGGGAAGGGATTCTACGAGCAGTACTTC	CASSSLTNGKGFYEQYF
TRBD2	TRBV7-2	TRBJ2-7	.	TGTGCCAGCAGGAGCGGGGATTACGAGCAGTACTTC	CASRSGDYEQYF
.	TRBV20-1	TRBJ2-5	.	TGCAGTGCCGGGGTACGTTCACAAGAGACCCAGTACTTC	CSAGVRSQETQYF
.	TRBV15	TRBJ2-1	.	TGTGCCACCAGCCCCGGGACGTTACTGAGCAATGAGCAGTTCTTC	CATSPGTLLSNEQFF
.	TRBV29-1	TRBJ2-1	few	TGCAGCTCTCGCGGGGAAAGCTCCTACAATGAGCAGTTCTTC	CSSRGESSYNEQFF
.	TRBV20-1	TRBJ2-7	few	TGCAGTGCTAGGAAGTTTGGGACCCGAATCGGCGAGCAGTACTTC	CSARKFGTRIGEQYF
.	TRBV29-1	TRBJ2-3	.	TGCAGCGTTGAAGGGAGGGACAGTTTAGATACGCAGTATTTT	CSVEGRDSLDTQYF
.	TRBV20-1	TRBJ2-6	few	TGCAGTGCTATTAGCCTCGCCGGGGCCAACGTCCTGACTTTC	CSAISLAGANVLTF
TRBD1	TRBV7-2	TRBJ2-1	.	TGTGCCAGCAGCTTAGAAGTGACAGGGGACAATGAGCAGTTCTTC	CASSLEVTGDNEQFF
.	TRBV3-1	TRBJ1-1	many	TGTGCCAGCAGCCCCGGAAGGGGTACTGAAGCTTTCTTT	CASSPGRGTEAFF
TRBD1	TRBV10-3	TRBJ1-3	.	TGTGCCATCAGTGAACCAGACAGGGTTAGAAACACCATATATTTT	CAISEPDRVRNTIYF
TRBD1	TRBV6-6	TRBJ1-2	few	TGTGCCAGCAGTTACTCCACAGACAGGGGGGGAACTGGCTACACCTTC	CASSYSTDRGGTGYTF
.	TRBV5-6	TRBJ1-1	.	TGTGCCAGCAGCTTGTACAGCGTGAACACTGAAGCTTTCTTT	CASSLYSVNTEAFF
.	TRBV10-3	TRBJ2-5	few	TGTGCCATCAGCCCAGCAGTAGGTGGTTTAGGCAATGAGCAGTACTTC	CAISPAVGGLGNEQYF
.	TRBV10-3	TRBJ2-7	.	TGTGCCATCAGTGAGTCGAACCCGGGTGATGAGCAGTACTTC	CAISESNPGDEQYF
.	TRBV4-1	TRBJ2-2	.	TGCGCCAGCAGCCAAGCGGGGAATGGTGGCGGGGAGCTGTTTTTT	CASSQAGNGGGELFF
.	TRBV20-1	TRBJ1-1	.	TGCAGTGCTAGTGGCCGTGAGAGGGCGAACACTGAAGCTTTCTTT	CSASGRERANTEAFF